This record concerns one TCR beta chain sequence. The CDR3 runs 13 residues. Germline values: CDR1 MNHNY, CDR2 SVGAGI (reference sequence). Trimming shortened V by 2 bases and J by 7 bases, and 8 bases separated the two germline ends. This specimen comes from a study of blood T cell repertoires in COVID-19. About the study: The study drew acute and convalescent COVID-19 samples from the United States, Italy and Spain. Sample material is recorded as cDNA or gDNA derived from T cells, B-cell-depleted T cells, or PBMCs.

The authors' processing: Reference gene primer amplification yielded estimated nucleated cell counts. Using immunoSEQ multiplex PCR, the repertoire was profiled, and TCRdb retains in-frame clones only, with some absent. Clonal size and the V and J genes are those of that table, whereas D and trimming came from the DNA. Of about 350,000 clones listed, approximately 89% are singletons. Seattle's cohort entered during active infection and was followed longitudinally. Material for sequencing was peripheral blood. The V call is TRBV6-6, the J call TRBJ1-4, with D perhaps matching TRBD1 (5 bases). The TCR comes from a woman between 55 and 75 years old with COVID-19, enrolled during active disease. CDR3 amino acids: CASSYQGGEKLFF. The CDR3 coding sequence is TGTGCCAGCAGTTACCAGGGTGGTGAAAAACTGTTTTTT.